This is a list of T cell receptor beta chains from one sample in a study of glioma-infiltrating T cells after dendritic cell vaccination. Here immunoSEQ multiplex PCR was the method, and the copy in TCRdb shows in-frame clones only, minus some. The table includes about 90,000 clones, 83% detected once. Sequencing was performed on blood, taken after dendritic cell vaccination. The receptors here all came from a human donor with glioblastoma. Each CDR3 is given with its conserved first and last residue. A D gene is named only where the DNA matches it firmly. Some rows mark clone size as missing; the rest say once, few, many or name a class of expanded clone.

TRBD1,NA,TRBJ1-1,TRBV7-9,TGTGCCAGCAGTTTCGACAGGGGGGACACTGAAGCTTTCTTT,CASSFDRGDTEAFF
NA,NA,TRBJ1-3,TRBV7-8,TGTGCCAGCAGCTTAGCGCGGGGTCATTCTGGAAACACCATATATTTT,CASSLARGHSGNTIYF
NA,once,TRBJ2-1,TRBV7-8,TGTGCCAGCAGCTTAGGTCCGGGTGAGCAGTTCTTC,CASSLGPGEQFF
NA,NA,TRBJ2-5,TRBV29-1,TGCAGCGTTGAAGATCCTCCAAGCGGGGAGACCCAGTACTTC,CSVEDPPSGETQYF
TRBD2,NA,TRBJ2-5,TRBV27,TGTGCCAGCAGTTTCCAACCCGGGACTAGACGGGGAGAGACCCAGTACTTC,CASSFQPGTRRGETQYF
TRBD1,NA,TRBJ1-6,TRBV10-3,TGTGCCATCAGGGACAGGGGAAATTCACCCCTCCACTTT,CAIRDRGNSPLHF
NA,NA,TRBJ1-5,TRBV19,TGTGCCAGTAGTCTCTACAGGGATCTAGATCAGCCCCAGCATTTT,CASSLYRDLDQPQHF
NA,NA,TRBJ2-3,TRBV2,TGTGCCAGCAGTATTAGCGGACAGGGCACAGATACGCAGTATTTT,CASSISGQGTDTQYF
NA,NA,TRBJ1-1,TRBV14,TGTGCCAGCAGCCAAGGACTGTTCGGGAACACTGAAGCTTTCTTT,CASSQGLFGNTEAFF
NA,NA,TRBJ2-2,TRBV9,TGTGCCAGCAGCGTACATCCGCCCAGGGACACCGGGGAGCTGTTTTTT,CASSVHPPRDTGELFF
NA,few,TRBJ2-2,TRBV5-4,TGTGCCAGCAGTCAGGGTTCCAACGGGGAGCTGTTTTTT,CASSQGSNGELFF
TRBD1,NA,TRBJ1-3,TRBV18,TGTGCCAGCTCACCCGTAGTGGACAGGGCTGGAAACACCATATATTTT,CASSPVVDRAGNTIYF
NA,few,TRBJ2-3,TRBV5-4,TGTGCCAGCGGGGCTAGGAGCACAGATACGCAGTATTTT,CASGARSTDTQYF
TRBD1,NA,TRBJ1-2,TRBV6-5,TGTGCCAGCAGTCCGGACAGGATAGGAGGAGGCTACACCTTC,CASSPDRIGGGYTF
NA,NA,TRBJ1-2,TRBV6-1,TGTGCCACCGGACGGGGGGCGGCTAACTATGGCTACACCTTC,CATGRGAANYGYTF
TRBD1,NA,TRBJ1-1,TRBV14,TGTGCCAGCAGCCTACAGGGGGAGACTGAAGCTTTCTTT,CASSLQGETEAFF
TRBD2,NA,TRBJ2-3,TRBV6-1,TGTGCCAGCAGTGAAGCAGCGGGGGGGCCAGATACGCAGTATTTT,CASSEAAGGPDTQYF
NA,NA,TRBJ1-2,TRBV4-1,TGCGCCAGCAGCCAAGTTTCTCGTTATGGCTACACCTTC,CASSQVSRYGYTF
NA,NA,TRBJ1-1,TRBV2,TGTGCCAGCAGGGTACGAGGGAACACTGAAGCTTTCTTT,CASRVRGNTEAFF
NA,NA,TRBJ2-5,TRBV5-1,TGCGCCAGCAGCCTTCCTAGAGGGGGGGACGAAAGGGAGACCCAGTACTTC,CASSLPRGGDERETQYF
NA,few,TRBJ2-3,TRBV19,TGTGCCAGTGCCGGGACACAAAGCACAGATACGCAGTATTTT,CASAGTQSTDTQYF
NA,NA,TRBJ2-2,TRBV7-9,TGTGCCAGCAGTCGTAACACCGGGGAGCTGTTTTTT,CASSRNTGELFF
NA,NA,TRBJ1-5,TRBV4-1,TGCGCCAGCAGCCAAGGCCCGGAGAACTATAGCAATCAGCCCCAGCATTTT,CASSQGPENYSNQPQHF
TRBD1,NA,TRBJ2-7,TRBV5-1,TGCGCCAGCAGCTCAGGGACAGGGACTACCTACGAGCAGTACTTC,CASSSGTGTTYEQYF
NA,NA,TRBJ1-2,TRBV7-3,TGTGCCAGCAGTTCGGCCGGCGGGGCCGTATATGGCTACACCTTC,CASSSAGGAVYGYTF
NA,NA,TRBJ1-4,TRBV9,TGTGCCAGCAGCGCAGATAATGAAAAACTGTTTTTT,CASSADNEKLFF
TRBD1,NA,TRBJ1-2,TRBV7-9,TGTGCCAGCAGCCTGACAGGGAATGATGGCTACACCTTC,CASSLTGNDGYTF
TRBD1,NA,TRBJ1-1,TRBV29-1,TGCAGCGTTGATACGGGACAGCAAAAGAGTACTGAAGCTTTCTTT,CSVDTGQQKSTEAFF
NA,NA,TRBJ2-5,TRBV7-2,TGTGCCAGCAGCTCCCCCCCAGCGGGTGAGACCCAGTACTTC,CASSSPPAGETQYF
TRBD1,NA,TRBJ1-2,TRBV11-2,TGTGCCAGCAGCCGGACAGGGGATTTCTATGGCTACACCTTC,CASSRTGDFYGYTF
TRBD1,NA,TRBJ1-2,TRBV7-2,TGTGCCAGCAACTCTGGGACAGTTAACTATGGCTACACCTTC,CASNSGTVNYGYTF
NA,NA,TRBJ1-6,TRBV5-1,TGCGCCAGCAGCTTGGCCCCCGTACTTAATTCACCCCTCCACTTT,CASSLAPVLNSPLHF
NA,few,TRBJ1-1,TRBV10-3,TGTGCCATCAGTGAGTTGGAGTCTAGGGGGGCTTTCTTT,CAISELESRGAFF
TRBD1,NA,TRBJ1-1,TRBV2,TGTGCCAGCAGTGCACAGGGGGATAACACTGAAGCTTTCTTT,CASSAQGDNTEAFF
TRBD1,once,TRBJ1-2,TRBV7-6,TGTGCCAGCAGCCGGGGGACAGCGTGGGGCTACACCTTC,CASSRGTAWGYTF
TRBD1,NA,TRBJ1-2,TRBV10-3,TGTGCCATCCAGGACAGGGACTATGGCTACACCTTC,CAIQDRDYGYTF
NA,NA,TRBJ2-3,TRBV5-6,TGTGCCAGCAGCTTGGGGGGGCTAAGTTCGCAGTATTTT,CASSLGGLSSQYF
NA,NA,TRBJ1-5,TRBV5-6,TGTGCCAGCAGCTCGCGAGGGGGGGGCAATCAGCCCCAGCATTTT,CASSSRGGGNQPQHF
TRBD1,NA,TRBJ1-1,TRBV27,TGTGCCAGTAGCCCCAGGGGGACTGAAGCTTTCTTT,CASSPRGTEAFF
NA,NA,TRBJ1-3,TRBV7-9,TGTGCCAGCAGCTCTACAAGTTGGGGCGCAAACACCATATATTTT,CASSSTSWGANTIYF
NA,NA,TRBJ2-7,TRBV6-1,TGTGCCAGCAGTGACCTAATAGGACACCCGGGAGCCTACGAGCAGTACTTC,CASSDLIGHPGAYEQYF
NA,NA,TRBJ1-1,TRBV15,TGTGCCACCAGCAGAGAAGGACAGCTCCTGTCTGAAGCTTTCTTT,CATSREGQLLSEAFF
NA,once,TRBJ2-7,TRBV21-1,TGTGCCAGCAGCAAAGCTGGCCGGGACAGACTACACGAGCAGTACTTC,CASSKAGRDRLHEQYF
NA,NA,TRBJ1-1,TRBV4-1,TGCGCCAGCAGCCAAGGTCAGTTGAACACTGAAGCTTTCTTT,CASSQGQLNTEAFF